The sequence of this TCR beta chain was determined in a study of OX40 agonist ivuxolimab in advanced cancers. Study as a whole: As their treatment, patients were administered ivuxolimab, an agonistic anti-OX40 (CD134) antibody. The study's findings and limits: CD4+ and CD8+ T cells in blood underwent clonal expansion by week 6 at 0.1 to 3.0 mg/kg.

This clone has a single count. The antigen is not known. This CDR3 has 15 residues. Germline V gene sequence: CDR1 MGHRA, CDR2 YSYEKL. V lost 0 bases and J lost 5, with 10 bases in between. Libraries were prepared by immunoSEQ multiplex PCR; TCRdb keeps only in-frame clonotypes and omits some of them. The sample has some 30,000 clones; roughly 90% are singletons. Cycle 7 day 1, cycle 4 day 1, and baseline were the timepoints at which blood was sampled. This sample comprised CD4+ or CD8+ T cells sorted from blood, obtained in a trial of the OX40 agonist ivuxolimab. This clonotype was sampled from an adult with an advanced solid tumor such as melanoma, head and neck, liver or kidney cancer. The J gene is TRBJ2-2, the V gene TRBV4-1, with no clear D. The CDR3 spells CASSQEVMGTGELFF. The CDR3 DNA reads TGCGCCAGCAGCCAAGAAGTAATGGGAACCGGGGAGCTGTTTTTT.